The rows below give T cell receptor beta chains drawn from one sample of a study of T cell repertoires in aging, cancer and after chemotherapy. TCRdb fed the multiplex PCR reads into MiXCR, producing one record per CDR3 protein. The sample has about 2,500 distinct CDR3 sequences; 34% are singletons. The sample taken for sequencing was blood. Receptors originate from a human donor with a solid tumor. CDR3s include the opening cysteine and the closing phenylalanine or tryptophan. D genes are given only for firm matches. A row's size may be missing; if present it is once, few, many or a size class.

D gene,V gene,J gene,clone size,CDR3 DNA,CDR3 protein
TRBD1,TRBV7-9,TRBJ2-7,-,TGTGCCAGCAGCTCCATCGGGACAGGGCGATCCTACGAGCAGTACTTC,CASSSIGTGRSYEQYF
-,TRBV12-3/TRBV12-4,TRBJ1-6,few,TGTGCCAGCAGCCCGGGGGGGCTCTGGAATTCACCCCTCCACTTT,CASSPGGLWNSPLHF
-,TRBV5-3,TRBJ1-2,-,TGTGCCAGAAGCTCGACTCCTGGACGGGTCGGGTATGGCTACACCTTC,CARSSTPGRVGYGYTF
-,TRBV6-5,TRBJ1-4,-,TGTGCCAGCAGTCCCCTAGAGGGCCGGGGTGAAAAACTGTTTTTT,CASSPLEGRGEKLFF
-,TRBV6-6,TRBJ1-4,few,TGTGCCAGCAGACAGGGACTTGAAAAACTGTTTTTT,CASRQGLEKLFF
-,TRBV20-1,TRBJ1-1,few,TGCAGTGCTAGAGCGATGACGGTGGGGGACACTGAAGCTTTCTTT,CSARAMTVGDTEAFF
-,TRBV6-1,TRBJ2-7,few,TGTGCCAGCAATATCCAGCCGGTCACCTGGGAAGGGGAGCAGTACTTC,CASNIQPVTWEGEQYF
TRBD1,TRBV28,TRBJ2-7,few,TGTGCCAGCATAGACAGGGGGCCCACCTACGAGCAGTACTTC,CASIDRGPTYEQYF
-,TRBV30,TRBJ1-5,medium-sized,TGTGCCTGGAATAGAGGGGGGGAACAGCCCCAGCATTTT,CAWNRGGEQPQHF
-,TRBV4-1,TRBJ2-7,-,TGCGCCAGCAGCCAAGGGTTCCCCGCTTACGAGCAGTACTTC,CASSQGFPAYEQYF
-,TRBV4-2,TRBJ1-6,-,TGTGCCAGCAGCCAAGAAGGCAGTGCGATTTCACCCCTCCACTTT,CASSQEGSAISPLHF
-,TRBV6-5,TRBJ2-5,-,TGTGCCAGCAGTTACGGCCTGGGAGAGACCCAGTACTTC,CASSYGLGETQYF
-,TRBV7-2,TRBJ1-1,-,TGTGCCAGCAGCTTCCCGGCGAACACTGAAGCTTTCTTT,CASSFPANTEAFF
TRBD1,TRBV14,TRBJ1-6,once,TGTGCCAGCAGCCAAGTTTCCGGGACAGCCTATAATTCACCCCTCCACTTT,CASSQVSGTAYNSPLHF
-,TRBV10-1,TRBJ1-1,large,TGCGCCAGCAGTGAGGGGGAGTACACTGAAGCTTTCTTT,CASSEGEYTEAFF
-,TRBV20-1,TRBJ1-2,-,TGCAGTGCTCTCACTACCGAGGGTTCCTATGGCTACACCTTC,CSALTTEGSYGYTF
-,TRBV7-9,TRBJ1-2,few,TGTGCCAGCAGCTTGCCAGTGCATGGCTACACCTTC,CASSLPVHGYTF
-,TRBV12-3/TRBV12-4,TRBJ1-1,few,TGTGCCAGCAGTACACCCCGAGGAGCTTTCTTT,CASSTPRGAFF
-,TRBV6-2/TRBV6-3,TRBJ2-7,-,TGTGCCAGCAATTCGGGCGGATACGAGCAGTACTTC,CASNSGGYEQYF
TRBD2,TRBV7-9,TRBJ2-1,-,TGTGCCAGCAGCTTCCCTCTAGCGGACAATGAGCAGTTCTTC,CASSFPLADNEQFF
-,TRBV15,TRBJ1-5,few,TGTGCCACCAGCAGAGGACGTAATTACGAGCCCCAGCATTTT,CATSRGRNYEPQHF
-,TRBV30,TRBJ1-6,-,TGTGCCTGGAGTTTTGTGGATTCACCCCTCCACTTT,CAWSFVDSPLHF
TRBD2,TRBV15,TRBJ2-7,large,TGTGCCACCAGCAGAGTAGCGGGGGTGGGCGAGCAGTACTTC,CATSRVAGVGEQYF
-,TRBV30,TRBJ2-3,-,TGTGCCTGGAGTCCGGGTCAAACCTTCACAGATACGCAGTATTTT,CAWSPGQTFTDTQYF
-,TRBV15,TRBJ1-6,few,TGTGCCACCAGCAGGGGGATGCCAGGGTCCTCACCCCTCCACTTT,CATSRGMPGSSPLHF
-,TRBV6-2/TRBV6-3,TRBJ2-4,few,TGTGCCAGCAGTTATGAGATGGGCAGGGGTGGAGAGGGAAACATTCAGTACTTC,CASSYEMGRGGEGNIQYF
TRBD1,TRBV5-6,TRBJ1-5,-,TGTGCCAGCAGCGTTGACCTGGGACAGGGAGGGGATCAGCCCCAGCATTTT,CASSVDLGQGGDQPQHF
-,TRBV15,TRBJ2-3,-,TGTGCCACCAGCAGAGGCGGGACGGACGGGTCGGATACGCAGTATTTT,CATSRGGTDGSDTQYF
-,TRBV7-9,TRBJ1-3,few,TGTGCCAGCAGCTTAGTGGCATTGCACTCTGGAAACACCATATATTTT,CASSLVALHSGNTIYF
TRBD1,TRBV29-1,TRBJ1-4,medium-sized,TGCAGCGTGGGGACAGGGCTTGAAAAACTGTTTTTT,CSVGTGLEKLFF
TRBD1,TRBV4-3,TRBJ1-2,-,TGCGCCAGCAGCCAAGTTCAGGGGGCAGCTAACTATGGCTACACCTTC,CASSQVQGAANYGYTF
-,TRBV7-2,TRBJ1-1,-,TGTGCCAGCAGCTTAGTCACGGGGGCCACTGAAGCTTTCTTT,CASSLVTGATEAFF
TRBD2,TRBV11-1,TRBJ2-1,few,TGTGCCAGCAGACCGGGACTAGCGGGAGGGGAACAGCAGTTCTTC,CASRPGLAGGEQQFF
-,TRBV27,TRBJ2-2,-,TGTGCCAGCAGTCCTTTCAGGCCCGGGGAGCTGTTTTTT,CASSPFRPGELFF
-,TRBV19,TRBJ1-4,few,TGTGCCAGTAGTATGTGGGGCCCGACTAATGAAAAACTGTTTTTT,CASSMWGPTNEKLFF